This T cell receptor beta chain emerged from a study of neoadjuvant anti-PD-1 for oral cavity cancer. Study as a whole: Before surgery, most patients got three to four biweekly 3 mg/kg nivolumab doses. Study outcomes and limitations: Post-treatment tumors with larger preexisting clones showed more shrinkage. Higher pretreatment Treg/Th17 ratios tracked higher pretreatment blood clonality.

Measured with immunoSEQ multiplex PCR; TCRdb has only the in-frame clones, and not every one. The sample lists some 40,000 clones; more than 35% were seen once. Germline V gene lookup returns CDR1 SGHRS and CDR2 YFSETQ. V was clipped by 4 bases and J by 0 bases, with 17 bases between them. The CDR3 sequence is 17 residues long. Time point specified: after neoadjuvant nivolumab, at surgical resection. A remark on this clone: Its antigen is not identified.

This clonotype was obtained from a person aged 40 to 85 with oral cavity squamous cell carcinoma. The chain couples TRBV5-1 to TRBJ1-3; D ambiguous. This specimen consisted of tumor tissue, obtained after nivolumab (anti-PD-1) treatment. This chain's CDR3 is CASSPKMGGFSGNTIYF. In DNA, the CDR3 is TGCGCCAGCAGCCCAAAAATGGGAGGCTTCTCTGGAAACACCATATATTTT. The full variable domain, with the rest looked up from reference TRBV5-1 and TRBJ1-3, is KAGVTQTPRYLIKTRGQQVTLSCSPISGHRSVSWYQQTPGQGLQFLFEYFSETQRNKGNFPGRFSGRQFSNSRSEMNVSTLELGDSALYLCASSPKMGGFSGNTIYFGEGSWLTVV.